The source of this T cell receptor (beta chain) is a study of blood T cell repertoires in COVID-19 (dated by TCRdb to 2018 to 2021). Concerning the study at large: The collaborator samples originated in the United States, Italy and Spain and spanned the acute and convalescent phases of COVID-19. The prospective study material was composed of cDNA or gDNA derived from T cells, B-cell-depleted T cells, or PBMCs. Deeply sampled blood TCRbeta repertoires from subjects exposed to, actively infected with, or recovered from COVID-19 were included in the dataset. The repertoires were released in a freely available public database intended as a resource for research on the immune response to SARS-CoV-2. The samples were drawn from two sources: the first 160 participants of the ongoing ImmuneRACE study, and over 1,000 subjects contributed by 6 global collaborators. The sample metadata nearly always contained a de-identified subject ID, COVID-19 status, age in years and sex. Where HLA class I and class II types were available, the types were taken from metadata supplied by the sample provider, not from assay-based typing. Broad study findings and their caveats: Clinical and demographic metadata were provided uncurated, with the amount varying by source and participant.

TCRbeta CDR3 regions were amplified from genomic DNA using the immunoSEQ Assay, a bias-controlled multiplex PCR. The published analysis was carried out like this. The number of nucleated cells in each sample was estimated from the amplification of reference gene primers within the assay. Sequence reads were collapsed and filtered to measure the absolute abundance of every unique TCRbeta CDR3 rearrangement. For each sample, productive Simpson clonality was calculated by taking the square root of Simpson's diversity index across productive rearrangements. The clones in this table, taken by TCRdb from immuneACCESS, are in-frame only. Not every clone is retained; where verified, under half of the shortfall comes from an unresolved V gene, and the cause of the rest is unknown. V and J calls and clone size are given by that table; D and trimming were obtained from the DNA. This sample comprises some 170,000 clones, roughly 82% of them detected only once. The ten biggest clones cover approximately 8.7% of the sample.

CDR1 and CDR2 are drawn from the germline V gene (reference sequence): LNHDA, SQIVND. Germline trimming: 5 bases from V, 10 bases from J; junction bases outside gene matches: 12. Inclusive of the bounding cysteine and phenylalanine, the CDR3 is 16 residues long. Just CDR3 DNA is preserved here, 48 bases in frame from base 1. The collaborating institutions used their own protocols to collect whole blood in K2EDTA tubes. For TCRbeta analysis, collaborator samples were shipped as frozen whole blood, as isolated PBMCs, or as DNA extracted from either sample type. This clone was seen more than once but under ten times. No cognate antigen has been identified for it. Per-base qualities were not stored, and no clone one base away is much larger.

The sequencing input was peripheral blood. The clonotype originates from a woman in her seventies with acute or convalescent COVID-19. The rearranged chain carries TRBV19 and TRBJ1-6, with 9 junctional bases fitting TRBD1. The DNA sequence is given as TGTGCCAGTAGTCCCGGGACAGGGCAACTTACCTCACCCCTCCACTTT. It is translated as CASSPGTGQLTSPLHF.